The 14 T cell receptor beta chains below were found in one sample sequenced in a study of human T cells and chemical hapten exposure. Regarding time point: patch test 1, 2 weeks after DPC sensitization. Treatment indicated: therapeutic diphenylcyclopropenone sensitization with weekly scalp DPC. TCRdb fed the RACE reads into MiXCR, producing one record per CDR3 protein. The sample holds 79,000 or so distinct CDR3 sequences, about 9.3% seen once. Sample: whole blood, taken in connection with sensitization to the hapten diphenylcyclopropenone (DPC). These TCRs come from a woman in her forties or fifties with alopecia areata. Some clones in this sample may be carry-over from other donors' samples.

This clonotype was counted only a few times. The chain carries TRBV11-2 and TRBJ2-7; tentatively, D is TRBD1 (6 bases). The ends were cut back, 5 bases at V and 3 bases at J, with 11 bases in the middle. CDR3 size: 13 residues. Germline values: CDR1 SGHAT, CDR2 FQNNGV. The CDR3 DNA reads TGTGCCAGCAGCCTAAGGACAGTCTACGAGCAGTACTTC. As protein: CASSLRTVYEQYF.

This clonotype has at least ten counts. V and J are TRBV2 and TRBJ1-5; D is possibly TRBD1 (5 bases). This CDR3 has 16 amino acids. Germline V gene lookup returns CDR1 SNHLY and CDR2 FYNNEI. V was pared by 2 bases and J by 8 bases, with 19 bases between. CDR3 sequence (DNA): TGTGCCAGCAGTGAAACTCGGACGGAGGGACTGAAGCCCCAGCATTTT. Translating gives CASSETRTEGLKPQHF.

This clonotype showed up many times. The rearrangement uses TRBV14 and TRBJ1-1; 11 bases are shared with TRBD1. V was pared by 4 bases and J by 4 bases, with 5 bases of the junction left unmatched. In germline, CDR1 is SGHDN, CDR2 FVKESK. The CDR3 length is 15 residues. In nucleotides, the CDR3 is TGTGCCAGCAGCCGGACAGGGGGCTGGAGCACTGAAGCTTTCTTT. The encoded protein is CASSRTGGWSTEAFF.

Many counts were recorded for this clonotype. This chain joins TRBV20-1 and TRBJ1-1; possibly TRBD1 for D (5 bases). V dropped 4 bases and J dropped 0 bases, with 15 bases sitting between them. The CDR3 covers 15 residues. Germline V gene lookup returns CDR1 DFQATT and CDR2 SNEGSKA (reference sequence). The CDR3 is CSATRQRQLNTEAFF. As DNA, the CDR3 is TGCAGTGCTACTAGACAGAGGCAACTGAACACTGAAGCTTTCTTT.

Many counts were recorded for this clonotype. The chain recombines TRBV12-3 or TRBV12-4 with TRBJ2-5; TRBD2 is a possible D gene (5 bases). The CDR3 contains 14 residues. The V gene lost 1 base and the J gene lost 7 bases, with 13 bases spanning the gap. CDR3 DNA: TGTGCCAGCAGTTTAGAAGGTAGCGCGGGGACCCAGTACTTC. Its protein product is CASSLEGSAGTQYF.

The gene calls are TRBV12-3 or TRBV12-4 and TRBJ2-7; 11 bases agree with TRBD2. V lost 2 bases, J lost 7 bases, and 7 bases stayed unmatched. CDR3 length: 15 amino acids. This CDR3 is CASSLHTSGSIEQYF. The DNA of the CDR3 is TGTGCCAGCAGTTTACATACTAGCGGGAGTATTGAGCAGTACTTC.

The sample holds a few counts of this clonotype. The chain carries TRBV28 and TRBJ2-7, with D possibly called TRBD1 or TRBD2 (6 bases each). There are 13 residues in the CDR3. Germline CDR1 reads MDHEN; CDR2 reads SYDVKM. V was clipped by 6 bases and J by 6 bases, with 15 bases between them. The CDR3 DNA reads as TGTGCCAGCAGCGACAGGCCGGAGGGCGAGCAGTACTTC. It yields the protein CASSDRPEGEQYF. Combining the CDR3 with reference TRBV28 and TRBJ2-7 gives the whole variable domain DVKVTQSSRYLVKRTGEKVFLECVQDMDHENMFWYRQDPGLGLRLIYFSYDVKMKEKGDIPEGYSVSREKKERFSLILESASTNQTSMYLCASSDRPEGEQYFGPGTRLTVT.

This clonotype was counted a few times. The chain has TRBV24-1 and TRBJ2-1, with TRBD2 matching over 11 bases. Germline CDR1 is KGHDR and CDR2 is SFDVKD. Trimming removed 4 bases from V and 4 bases from J; junction bases left unmatched: 5. The CDR3 spans 16 residues. CDR3 sequence: CATSESGLAVYNEQFF. The CDR3 region has the DNA TGTGCCACCAGTGAATCGGGACTAGCGGTTTACAATGAGCAGTTCTTC.

At least ten counts were recorded for this clonotype. This chain connects TRBV27 to TRBJ1-6; D is uncertain. V dropped 5 bases and J dropped 0 bases, with 17 bases sitting between them. The length of the CDR3 is 18 residues. Germline CDR1 is MNHEY and CDR2 is SMNVEV (reference sequence). The CDR3 sequence: CASSLPPDASSYNSPLHF. DNA of the CDR3: TGTGCCAGCAGTCTCCCACCCGACGCGAGCTCCTATAATTCACCCCTCCACTTT.

The table lists this clonotype with a few counts. This chain links TRBV7-2 with TRBJ2-1, with 7 bases matching TRBD2. Germline CDR1 is SGHTA and CDR2 is FQGNSA. Trimming took 5 bases from V and 6 from J; bases not matched to a gene: 13. The CDR3 contains 16 residues. In DNA form, the CDR3 reads TGTGCCAGCAGCCGATTAGCAGGGAGGGCCGTCAATGAGCAGTTCTTC. As protein: CASSRLAGRAVNEQFF.

The chain uses TRBV6-6 and TRBJ1-1, with 7 bases aligning to TRBD1. Germline V gene data show CDR1 as MNHNY and CDR2 as SVGAGI (reference sequence). Germline trimming cut 5 bases from V and 4 bases from J; bases unmatched to any gene: 10. CDR3 size: 15 residues. In DNA form, the CDR3 reads TGTGCCAGCAGTCCCCGACAGGGAGGGGCCACTGAAGCTTTCTTT. Protein product: CASSPRQGGATEAFF.

This clonotype has at least ten counts. The J gene is TRBJ2-3, the V gene TRBV14; D may correspond to TRBD1 or TRBD2 (6 bases each). Deletions cut 2 bases from V and 4 bases from J, with 13 bases between. The CDR3 is made up of 15 amino acids. CDR1 and CDR2 from the germline V gene are SGHDN and FVKESK. CDR3 in amino acids: CASSQLRRGADTQYF. The CDR3, as DNA: TGTGCCAGCAGCCAACTTCGAAGGGGGGCAGATACGCAGTATTTT.

In this sample, this clonotype turned up many times. The chain employs TRBV5-4 and TRBJ1-2; D might be TRBD1 (6 bases). Germline CDR1 and CDR2: SGHNT and YYREEE (reference sequence). V was pared by 0 bases and J by 7 bases, with 10 bases between. The CDR3 spans 13 residues. The CDR3 here is CASSLVGTFGYTF. The CDR3 DNA follows: TGTGCCAGCAGCTTGGTCGGGACATTTGGCTACACCTTC.

The chain uses TRBV6-2 or TRBV6-3 and TRBJ2-1, with TRBD2 matching 8 bases. The CDR3 loop spans 15 amino acids. Germline CDR1 reads MNHEY; CDR2 reads SVGEGT. J lost 4 bases, V lost 3 bases, and 5 bases had no gene match. CDR3 in amino acids: CASSYTSGTYNEQFF. The CDR3 DNA reads as TGTGCCAGCAGTTATACTAGCGGAACTTACAATGAGCAGTTCTTC.